These T cell receptor beta chains were read from a single sample in a study of patients and donors after allogeneic stem cell transplantation. MiXCR, applied by TCRdb to the RT-PCR reads, yields one record per CDR3 protein. This table holds roughly 180,000 distinct CDR3 sequences, 40% to 45% found once. Sequences were obtained from blood, either unsorted or a sorted T cell fraction (not recorded which). All receptors derive from a human donor who was either an allogeneic HSCT recipient or a stem cell or donor lymphocyte infusion donor (not recorded which). It is not recorded whose cells these are; they may come from a transplant donor. The CDR3 runs from the conserved cysteine through the conserved F or W. D genes are given only for firm matches. Clone size is given for some rows only: seen once, a few or many times, or a class if the clone is expanded.

.	TRBJ2-5	TRBV12-3/TRBV12-4	.	CASSLGLQTQYF	TGTGCCAGCAGTTTAGGCTTACAGACCCAGTACTTC
.	TRBJ2-4	TRBV5-1	.	CASSSTGAVGVNIQYF	TGCGCCAGCAGCTCGACCGGGGCCGTGGGAGTAAACATTCAGTACTTC
TRBD2	TRBJ2-3	TRBV6-6	.	CASTLTSRADTQYF	TGTGCCAGCACCCTGACTAGCAGGGCAGATACGCAGTATTTT
.	TRBJ1-1	TRBV30	.	CAWREGPAFF	TGTGCCTGGAGGGAGGGACCAGCTTTCTTT
.	TRBJ2-1	TRBV24-1	few	CATRGTGANNEQFF	TGTGCCACCAGAGGGACGGGAGCCAACAATGAGCAGTTCTTC
TRBD1	TRBJ2-5	TRBV4-3	.	CASSQVPDRGRGETQYF	TGCGCCAGCAGCCAAGTCCCCGACAGGGGGCGGGGAGAGACCCAGTACTTC
TRBD1	TRBJ2-2	TRBV7-6	few	CASSSLIRGIRGTGELFF	TGTGCCAGCAGCTCCCTAATCAGGGGGATCAGGGGCACCGGGGAGCTGTTTTTT
.	TRBJ2-2	TRBV29-1	.	CSVEDGAGLGTGELFF	TGCAGCGTTGAAGATGGGGCAGGATTGGGGACCGGGGAGCTGTTTTTT
.	TRBJ1-2	TRBV4-3	few	CASSQLQGYGYTF	TGCGCCAGCAGCCAATTACAGGGATACGGCTACACCTTC
TRBD1	TRBJ1-1	TRBV12-3/TRBV12-4	few	CATTGTGDGATEAFF	TGTGCCACCACTGGGACAGGGGATGGGGCGACTGAAGCTTTCTTT
.	TRBJ1-1	TRBV2	.	CASSPDGLNTEAFF	TGTGCCAGCAGCCCGGACGGATTGAACACTGAAGCTTTCTTT
.	TRBJ1-5	TRBV15	.	CATSDRLNQPQHF	TGTGCCACCTCAGACCGACTTAATCAGCCCCAGCATTTT
.	TRBJ1-1	TRBV29-1	few	CSVERSSEAFF	TGCAGCGTTGAACGGTCCTCTGAAGCTTTCTTT
TRBD1	TRBJ2-1	TRBV7-8	.	CASSLVGPDRVYNEQFF	TGTGCCAGCAGCTTAGTGGGCCCGGACAGGGTTTACAATGAGCAGTTCTTC
.	TRBJ2-2	TRBV29-1	few	CSVESSSGTGELFF	TGCAGCGTTGAATCCTCAAGTGGCACCGGGGAGCTGTTTTTT
TRBD2	TRBJ2-7	TRBV20-1	.	CSAHPLAGGNEQYF	TGCAGTGCCCATCCCTTAGCGGGAGGTAACGAGCAGTACTTC